The source of this T cell receptor beta chain is a study of T cell changes during pregnancy in multiple sclerosis. This clone has only one observation. The germline CDR1 and CDR2 sequences are LGHNA and YSLEER. Deletions cut 4 bases from V and 8 bases from J, with 14 bases between. The CDR3 is 13 amino acids. Profiled with immunoSEQ multiplex PCR; TCRdb holds only in-frame clones, not every one. This table has approximately 90,000 clones, 92% appearing once. The source is a female donor with multiple sclerosis, enrolled in a pregnancy study. The V call is TRBV4-3, the J call TRBJ1-2; D possibly corresponds to TRBD1 (6 bases). Sequenced material: peripheral blood, taken after pregnancy. The CDR3 DNA follows: TGCGCCAGCAGCCTACAGGGAGTCGTGGGCTACACCTTC. Protein sequence: CASSLQGVVGYTF.